These 18 T cell receptor beta chains share one sample of origin, sequenced in a study of OX40 agonist ivuxolimab in advanced cancers. Libraries were prepared by immunoSEQ multiplex PCR; TCRdb keeps only in-frame clonotypes and omits some of them. The table includes approximately 70,000 clones, about nine tenths detected once. Sequencing was performed on CD4+ or CD8+ T cells sorted from blood, taken in a trial of the OX40 agonist ivuxolimab. The receptors originated from an adult with an advanced solid tumor such as melanoma, head and neck, liver or kidney cancer.

This sequence joins TRBV6-1 and TRBJ2-7; D is ambiguous. V shed 7 bases and J shed 3 bases, with 13 bases lying between them. This CDR3 region has 13 residues. Germline CDR1 reads MNHNS; CDR2 reads SASEGT. CDR3 coding DNA: TGTGCCAGCACCTCGCGGCAAAACTACGAGCAGTACTTC. Encoded protein: CASTSRQNYEQYF.

This clone has only one observation. CDR3 sequence reads: CASSNDRRWNIQYF. DNA of the CDR3: TGTGCCAGCAGCAACGACAGGAGGTGGAACATTCAGTACTTC. The chain links TRBV27 to TRBJ2-4; weak D call: TRBD1 (6 bases). The ends were cut back, 6 bases at V and 7 bases at J, with 16 bases in the middle. This CDR3 is 14 amino acids long. Germline CDR1 reads MNHEY; CDR2 reads SMNVEV (reference sequence).

The rearrangement links TRBV7-2 to TRBJ2-6, with unresolved D. Trimming left V 5 bases short and J 4 bases short, with 6 bases between. CDR3 length: 13 residues. CDR1 and CDR2 (germline): SGHTA, FQGNSA. CDR3: CASSVPGANVLTF. The CDR3 DNA is TGTGCCAGCAGCGTTCCGGGGGCCAACGTCCTGACTTTC.

The chain links TRBV18 to TRBJ1-1, with D tentatively TRBD1 (5 bases). Germline V gives CDR1 KGHSH, CDR2 LQKENI. The CDR3 extends over 14 amino acids. V lost 3 bases and J lost 7, with 15 bases in between. CDR3 sequence reads: CASSPEGQKDEAFF. The CDR3 DNA reads as TGTGCCAGCTCACCGGAAGGACAAAAGGATGAAGCTTTCTTT. Supplemented by reference TRBV18 and TRBJ1-1, the full variable domain reads NAGVMQNPRHLVRRRGQEARLRCSPMKGHSHVYWYRQLPEEGLKFMVYLQKENIIDESGMPKERFSAEFPKEGPSILRIQQVVRGDSAAYFCASSPEGQKDEAFFGQGTRLTVV.

CDR3 bases: TGTGCCAGCACCATCACCGAGGGCGCTGAAGCTTTCTTT. This codes for CASTITEGAEAFF. The V and J genes are TRBV9 and TRBJ1-1, with unresolved D. The CDR3 is made up of 13 amino acids. The V gene's germline CDR1 is SGDLS and CDR2 YYNGEE. Trimming removed 6 bases at V and 6 bases at J, with 15 bases between.

This rearrangement joins TRBV19 to TRBJ2-3, with D perhaps TRBD1 (5 bases). Germline V gene lookup returns CDR1 LNHDA and CDR2 SQIVND (reference sequence). The CDR3 spans 14 residues. V shed 3 bases and J shed 2 bases, with 9 bases lying between them. For the CDR3, the DNA is TGTGCCAGTAGTATGGGGCAGTCCACAGATACGCAGTATTTT. It codes for CASSMGQSTDTQYF.

The CDR3 reads CASRRDGLNEQFF. The CDR3 DNA is TGTGCCAGCAGGAGGGATGGGTTGAATGAGCAGTTCTTC. The chain recombines TRBV27 with TRBJ2-1, with D possibly matching TRBD2 (5 bases). The CDR3 loop spans 13 amino acids. V lost 6 bases to trimming and J lost 7 bases, with 13 bases between them. Looked up from germline, CDR1 is MNHEY and CDR2 is SMNVEV (reference sequence).

The CDR3 spells CASRTRTGASLNTEAFF. The DNA of the CDR3 is TGTGCCAGCAGGACCCGGACAGGGGCCTCACTGAACACTGAAGCTTTCTTT. V and J are TRBV28 and TRBJ1-1; 9 nucleotides align to TRBD1. The CDR3 is 17 amino acids. Germline values: CDR1 MDHEN, CDR2 SYDVKM. J lost 0 bases, V lost 6 bases, and 11 bases had no gene match.

The chain joins TRBV19 to TRBJ2-5, with no clear D. V lost 3 bases, J lost 2 bases, and 13 bases lay in between. The CDR3 sequence is 15 residues long. CDR1 and CDR2 (germline): LNHDA, SQIVND (reference sequence). The CDR3 protein is CASSIGLTGQETQYF. Written as DNA, the CDR3 is TGTGCCAGTAGTATCGGCCTTACTGGACAAGAGACCCAGTACTTC.

This clone has just a few counts. V is TRBV7-9 and J is TRBJ2-7, with D possibly matching TRBD2 (5 bases). CDR3 size: 17 residues. The germline CDR1 and CDR2 sequences are SEHNR and FQNEAQ (reference sequence). The V end was cut by 2 bases, the J end by 4 bases, with 21 bases between. For the CDR3, the DNA is TGTGCCAGCAGCTTAAGTTGGAGCGGAGAGTCCCTTTACGAGCAGTACTTC. This translates into CASSLSWSGESLYEQYF.

The DNA for the CDR3 is TGTGCCAGCAGCGCCGACAGGGATGGGGATGGCTACACCTTC. Translating gives CASSADRDGDGYTF. This chain uses TRBV9 with TRBJ1-2, with 7 bases aligning to TRBD1. The CDR3 runs 14 residues. V shed 3 bases, J shed 6 bases, and the junction held 8 bases outside the gene matches. Germline V CDR1 and CDR2: SGDLS, YYNGEE.

The chain combines TRBV7-6 with TRBJ2-2; D is possibly TRBD2 (6 bases). The CDR3 extends over 16 amino acids. The germline gives CDR1 SGHVS, CDR2 FNYEAQ. Trimming stripped 1 base from V and 2 bases from J, with 11 bases between. The CDR3 spells CASSLEGGTNTGELFF. In nucleotides, the CDR3 is TGTGCCAGCAGCTTAGAGGGCGGGACTAACACCGGGGAGCTGTTTTTT.

The J gene is TRBJ2-5, the V gene TRBV15; no clear D gene. The germline V gene encodes CDR1 LNHNV and CDR2 YYDKDF (reference sequence). The CDR3 covers 13 residues. V dropped 0 bases and J dropped 5 bases, with 7 bases sitting between them. The CDR3 DNA follows: TGTGCCACCAGCAGAGATTCAAGGGAGACCCAGTACTTC. Amino acids: CATSRDSRETQYF.

The chain couples TRBV5-4 to TRBJ1-3; 8 nucleotides align to TRBD1. The CDR3 runs to 15 residues. V lost 4 bases and J lost 7; bases outside the gene matches: 10. Germline loops: CDR1 SGHNT, CDR2 YYREEE (reference sequence). The CDR3 protein is CASSRPGQGGNTIYF. The DNA of the CDR3 is TGTGCCAGCAGCCGTCCTGGACAGGGTGGGAACACCATATATTTT.

The chain uses TRBV27 and TRBJ2-2; 9 positions agree with TRBD2. The CDR3 covers 15 residues. V shed 3 bases, J shed 6 bases, and the junction held 5 bases outside the gene matches. Germline-derived CDR1 and CDR2 are MNHEY and SMNVEV (reference sequence). In DNA, the CDR3 is TGTGCCAGCAGTTTGAAACTAGCGGGCGCCGGGGAGCTGTTTTTT. Amino acid sequence: CASSLKLAGAGELFF.

This clone was counted once. The V call is TRBV29-1, the J call TRBJ2-1; D might be TRBD1 (5 bases). The CDR3 is made up of 11 amino acids. V was clipped by 2 bases and J by 10 bases, with 9 bases between them. CDR1 and CDR2 from the germline V gene are SQVTM and ANQGSEA. DNA for the CDR3: TGCAGCGTTGAATATAGGGGCGAGCAGTTCTTC. Amino acid sequence: CSVEYRGEQFF.

V usage is TRBV7-3 and J usage is TRBJ2-1, with D uncertain. Germline V gene lookup returns CDR1 SGHTA and CDR2 FQGTGA. V was clipped by 1 base and J by 0 bases, with 7 bases between them. The CDR3 consists of 15 residues. CDR3 amino acids: CASSLNAVSYNEQFF. For the CDR3, the DNA is TGTGCCAGCAGCTTAAATGCGGTCTCCTACAATGAGCAGTTCTTC. The full variable domain, its missing parts supplied by reference TRBV7-3 and TRBJ2-1, is GAGVSQTPSNKVTEKGKYVELRCDPISGHTALYWYRQSLGQGPEFLIYFQGTGAADDSGLPNDRFFAVRPEGSVSTLKIQRTERGDSAVYLCASSLNAVSYNEQFFGPGTRLTVL.

The chain employs TRBV7-8 and TRBJ2-7, with TRBD2 identical over 8 bases. The CDR3 loop spans 17 amino acids. Germline V gene lookup returns CDR1 SGHVS and CDR2 FQNEAQ. Trimming took 2 bases from V and 2 from J; bases not matched to a gene: 11. CDR3 coding DNA: TGTGCCAGCAGCTTAAGGACGTTCGGACTAGCCGCCTACGAGCAGTACTTC. This codes for CASSLRTFGLAAYEQYF.